This TCR beta chain was identified in a study of neurological immune-mediated disorders. Overall study findings and caveats: Multiple sclerosis patients had less TCR clonal expansion than even healthy controls, unlike HTLV-1-associated myelopathy.

At least ten counts were recorded for this clonotype. Antigen: not known. With 10-nucleotide random UMIs, 5'RACE was used to make the cDNA. TCRdb passed the 5' RACE reads through MiXCR, listing each CDR3 protein once. The table records some 38,000 distinct CDR3 sequences, 12% to 15% of them present only once. The J segment lost 6 bases and the V segment lost 6 bases, leaving 6 bases of the junction unmatched. The CDR3 is 14 residues long. The V call is TRBV12-3 or TRBV12-4, the J call TRBJ2-2; TRBD2 aligns across 8 bases. The TCR sequence derives from a woman aged 50 to 60 with HTLV-1-associated myelopathy (HAM/TSP). Sequencing input: PBMCs. The CDR3 DNA sequence: TGTGCCAGCAGAGGTAGCGGGGCTGCCGGGGAGCTGTTTTTT. Its protein is CASRGSGAAGELFF.